This T cell receptor beta chain was sequenced during a study of T cell repertoires in cytomegalovirus infection. Study at large: Shared public TCR beta signatures pointed to both CMV infection and a matching HLA type.

TCRdb itself ran the reads through MiXCR, one entry per CDR3 protein. The table lists nearly 650,000 distinct CDR3 sequences, approximately 24% of them singletons. General study points: Dominating the ex vivo response were HLA-C-restricted CMV-specific TCR beta clonotypes. Of the TCR beta families, the public ones yielded a cumulative frequency that identified carriers of CMV plus the relevant HLA.

Trimming cost V 3 bases and J 7 bases; bases outside gene matches: 7. Germline V gene sequence: CDR1 SGHVS, CDR2 FNYEAQ. The CDR3 length is 15 residues. This clonotype came up a few times. Its antigen is unknown. This sequence was found in a human donor in good health (CMV status not recorded). Some clones in this sample may be carry-over from other donors' samples. Specimen: CD8+ T cells from PBMCs. The chain combines TRBV7-6 with TRBJ1-4, with 8 positions matching TRBD1. The chain's CDR3 is CASSFLRGPREKLFF. The CDR3, as DNA: TGTGCCAGCAGCTTCCTCAGGGGGCCACGTGAAAAACTGTTTTTT.